Below, 20 T cell receptor beta chains from the same sample are listed, as sequenced in a study of human T cells and chemical hapten exposure. Specified time point: pre-sensitization, week 0. The treatment here: therapeutic diphenylcyclopropenone sensitization with weekly scalp DPC. Via MiXCR, TCRdb re-called the RACE reads, giving one row per CDR3 protein. The top ten clones hold about 7.7% of a sample with approximately 320,000 distinct CDR3 sequences, approximately 5% of them seen once. This sample comprised whole blood, obtained in connection with sensitization to the hapten diphenylcyclopropenone (DPC). The receptor source for this set is a woman under 30 with alopecia areata. Some clones in this sample may be carry-over from other donors' samples.

The gene calls are TRBV15 and TRBJ1-4; TRBD1 aligns across 10 bases. CDR1 and CDR2 (germline): LNHNV, YYDKDF (reference sequence). V gave up 3 bases and J gave up 6 bases; unmatched junction bases: 4. This CDR3 region has 15 residues. The CDR3 region is CATSRDRGKDEKLFF. The CDR3 bases are TGTGCCACCAGCAGGGACAGGGGGAAAGATGAAAAACTGTTTTTT. Based on the CDR3 plus reference TRBV15 and TRBJ1-4, the full variable domain is DAMVIQNPRYQVTQFGKPVTLSCSQTLNHNVMYWYQQKSSQAPKLLFHYYDKDFNNEADTPDNFQSRRPNTSFCFLDIRSPGLGDTAMYLCATSRDRGKDEKLFFGSGTQLSVL.

This clonotype showed up many times. The chain has TRBV12-3 or TRBV12-4 and TRBJ1-1; possibly TRBD1 for D (6 bases). The CDR3 is made up of 14 amino acids. V lost 6 bases and J lost 5, with 16 bases in between. In nucleotides, the CDR3 is TGTGCCAGCAGCTCGGACAGCTGGAGGACTGAAGCTTTCTTT. Translation gives CASSSDSWRTEAFF.

The gene calls are TRBV19 and TRBJ2-7, with D perhaps matching TRBD2 (5 bases). V was cut by 5 bases and J by 6 bases, with 14 bases left in between. CDR1 is LNHDA, CDR2 SQIVND, per germline (reference sequence). CDR3 size: 13 residues. The CDR3 coding sequence is TGTGCCAGTAGTTATCCCGGAGGAAGCGAGCAGTACTTC. Translation: CASSYPGGSEQYF.

This clonotype was seen many times. This chain connects TRBV3-1 to TRBJ2-1; 8 nucleotides line up with TRBD1. Germline loops: CDR1 LGHDT, CDR2 YNNKEL (reference sequence). Trimming at V came to 0 bases and at J to 4 bases, leaving 8 bases not matched to a gene. This CDR3 comprises 17 residues. Written as DNA, the CDR3 is TGTGCCAGCAGCCAAGACCCGACAGGGGCGACTTACAATGAGCAGTTCTTC. Amino acid sequence: CASSQDPTGATYNEQFF.

The V gene is TRBV28, the J gene TRBJ1-5; possibly TRBD1 for D (5 bases). The germline V gene encodes CDR1 MDHEN and CDR2 SYDVKM. Trimming took 7 bases from V and 1 from J, leaving 20 bases between them. The CDR3 sequence is 17 residues long. In DNA, the CDR3 is TGTGCCAGCAACTCAAAAAAGGCGGGGCAGAGCAATCAGCCCCAGCATTTT. It codes for CASNSKKAGQSNQPQHF.

In this sample, this clonotype turned up many times. The chain is built from TRBV28 and TRBJ1-5, with 8 bases aligning to TRBD1. The CDR3 runs 15 residues. Germline CDR1 reads MDHEN; CDR2 reads SYDVKM. With 5 bases clipped from V and 4 bases from J, the junction kept 7 bases outside the gene matches. The CDR3 DNA reads as TGTGCCAGCAGTCCCTCGGACAGGGATAATCAGCCCCAGCATTTT. It specifies CASSPSDRDNQPQHF.

There are many counts of this clonotype. This sequence joins TRBV6-2 or TRBV6-3 and TRBJ2-1; D unclear. Trimming took off 4 bases at V and 9 bases at J, with 16 bases between the two ends. CDR1 is MNHEY and CDR2 is SVGEGT in the germline V gene. The CDR3 length is 14 residues. DNA of the CDR3: TGTGCCAGCAGTTTCCGCCGGCTTACGGGTGAGCAGTTCTTC. Translated, it gives CASSFRRLTGEQFF.

This clonotype was detected many times. The chain employs TRBV20-1 and TRBJ2-7, with 7 bases identical to TRBD1. V was clipped by 0 bases and J by 2 bases; unmatched bases: 4. CDR3 size: 14 residues. Germline V gene lookup returns CDR1 DFQATT and CDR2 SNEGSKA (reference sequence). The CDR3 here is CSARDGTETYEQYF. CDR3 in DNA: TGCAGTGCTAGAGACGGGACAGAGACCTACGAGCAGTACTTC.

The gene calls are TRBV4-3 and TRBJ1-3; D not certain. The CDR3 has 12 amino acids. The germline V gene has CDR1 LGHNA and CDR2 YSLEER. The ends were cut back, 6 bases at V and 9 bases at J, with 12 bases in the middle. CDR3 in amino acids: CASSPNGGTIYF. The CDR3 DNA follows: TGCGCCAGCAGTCCCAACGGTGGCACCATATATTTT.

This clonotype came up many times. V usage is TRBV6-2 or TRBV6-3 and J usage is TRBJ1-5; 7 bases match TRBD1. The J segment lost 7 bases and the V segment lost 8 bases, leaving 8 bases of the junction unmatched. The germline CDR1 and CDR2 sequences are MNHEY and SVGEGT. The CDR3 loop spans 13 amino acids. The CDR3, as DNA: TGTGCCAGCTCTCGACAGGGTGGACAGCCCCAGCATTTT. Its translation is CASSRQGGQPQHF.

In its sample, this clonotype was seen many times. The chain is built from TRBV5-1 and TRBJ1-1; 7 positions match TRBD1. V was pared by 0 bases and J by 6 bases, with 8 bases of the junction left unmatched. The CDR3 covers 15 residues. Germline V CDR1 and CDR2: SGHRS, YFSETQ. This CDR3 reads CASSLADREGAEAFF. For the CDR3, the DNA is TGCGCCAGCAGCTTGGCCGACAGGGAGGGAGCTGAAGCTTTCTTT. The full variable domain, its missing parts supplied by reference TRBV5-1 and TRBJ1-1, is KAGVTQTPRYLIKTRGQQVTLSCSPISGHRSVSWYQQTPGQGLQFLFEYFSETQRNKGNFPGRFSGRQFSNSRSEMNVSTLELGDSALYLCASSLADREGAEAFFGQGTRLTVV.

This clonotype was seen many times. The chain combines TRBV4-1 with TRBJ2-4; D is unresolved. V was pared by 4 bases and J by 9 bases, with 19 bases between. This CDR3 spans 15 amino acids. Germline V gene lookup returns CDR1 MGHRA and CDR2 YSYEKL. This CDR3 is CASSPELGRPGIQYF. The CDR3 DNA reads TGCGCCAGCAGCCCGGAGCTAGGTCGCCCAGGCATTCAGTACTTC.

V is TRBV12-3 or TRBV12-4 and J is TRBJ1-1; D is unresolved. V was shortened by 7 bases and J by 1 base, with 13 bases between the two germline ends. The CDR3 length is 14 residues. The CDR3 here is CASIALRPNTEAFF. The DNA for the CDR3 is TGTGCCAGCATTGCGTTGCGCCCGAACACTGAAGCTTTCTTT.

The sample holds a few counts of this clonotype. The rearrangement links TRBV7-2 to TRBJ1-6, with D perhaps matching TRBD1 (5 bases). The V end was cut by 5 bases, the J end by 0 bases, with 14 bases between. The CDR3 sequence is 17 residues long. CDR1 is SGHTA, CDR2 FQGNSA, per germline. The CDR3 spells CASSRRGDGSYNSPLHF. CDR3 nucleotide sequence: TGTGCCAGCAGCCGCCGCGGGGACGGCTCCTATAATTCACCCCTCCACTTT. Together with reference TRBV7-2 and TRBJ1-6, the CDR3 gives the full variable domain: GAGVSQSPSNKVTEKGKDVELRCDPISGHTALYWYRQSLGQGLEFLIYFQGNSAPDKSGLPSDRFSAERTGGSVSTLTIQRTQQEDSAVYLCASSRRGDGSYNSPLHFGNGTRLTVT.

This clonotype was observed at least ten times. The J gene is TRBJ2-7, the V gene TRBV28; 8 nucleotides match TRBD1. The CDR3 consists of 15 residues. Trimming cost V 10 bases and J 9 bases; bases outside gene matches: 20. CDR1 MDHEN and CDR2 SYDVKM come from the germline V gene. The CDR3, as DNA: TGTGCCAACCTACAACCCAGGGGGCGTCGGACGGGGCAGTACTTC. This codes for CANLQPRGRRTGQYF.

This clonotype was picked up many times. The chain has TRBV12-3 or TRBV12-4 and TRBJ2-1, with D perhaps given as TRBD1 or TRBD2 (5 bases each). The CDR3 has 15 amino acids. Trimming took off 4 bases at V and 9 bases at J, with 19 bases between the two ends. The CDR3 nucleotides are TGTGCCAGCAGTTCCTTCGGGAAGGGACGCGGTGAGCAGTTCTTC. Its translation is CASSSFGKGRGEQFF.

This clonotype was detected ten times or more. The V and J genes are TRBV29-1 and TRBJ1-5; 7 positions agree with TRBD1. Germline V gives CDR1 SQVTM, CDR2 ANQGSEA. This CDR3 is 13 amino acids long. Trimming removed 6 bases from V and 5 bases from J; junction bases left unmatched: 7. The CDR3 loop is CSVAGGRDQPQHF. CDR3 in DNA: TGCAGCGTGGCAGGGGGAAGGGATCAGCCCCAGCATTTT.

This chain joins TRBV4-3 and TRBJ1-1; D perhaps matches TRBD1 (5 bases). CDR1 LGHNA and CDR2 YSLEER come from the germline V gene. V was clipped by 4 bases and J by 0 bases, with 21 bases between them. This CDR3 contains 18 residues. The CDR3 nucleotides are TGCGCCAGCAGCCGAGACAGACCCCAAGGTCTAATGAACACTGAAGCTTTCTTT. This sequence encodes CASSRDRPQGLMNTEAFF.

This clonotype came up a few times. V is TRBV11-2 and J is TRBJ2-1; the D is unclear. The V gene lost 4 bases and the J gene lost 4 bases, with 11 bases spanning the gap. The CDR3 totals 14 residues. Germline V lookup: CDR1 SGHAT, CDR2 FQNNGV. In DNA form, the CDR3 reads TGTGCCAGCAGCTACGGAAGTGAGTACAATGAGCAGTTCTTC. Its translation is CASSYGSEYNEQFF.

The V call is TRBV6-1, the J call TRBJ2-3; D possibly corresponds to TRBD2 (5 bases). The length of the CDR3 is 13 residues. Looked up from germline, CDR1 is MNHNS and CDR2 is SASEGT. Trimming pared 6 bases from V and 4 bases from J, leaving 11 bases between. CDR3 region: CASSRAAADTQYF. In DNA form, the CDR3 reads TGTGCCAGCAGCCGAGCGGCGGCAGATACGCAGTATTTT.